This T cell receptor beta chain derives from a study of post-analysis software for immune sequencing data. cDNA libraries for TCR beta contained unique molecular identifiers. TCRdb re-analysed the PCR reads in MiXCR, keeping a single row per CDR3 protein. The sample lists about 760,000 distinct CDR3 sequences; roughly 30% were seen once. The sequence was collected from a girl aged 5-17 years with multiple sclerosis. The sample taken for sequencing was blood.

The CDR3 region has the DNA TGCAGTGCTAGTTCCCACCAGGACACTAGCGGGGATACGCAGTATTTT. Amino acids: CSASSHQDTSGDTQYF. The chain recombines TRBV20-1 with TRBJ2-3; 9 positions match TRBD2. Germline assignment: CDR1 DFQATT and CDR2 SNEGSKA (reference sequence). J was trimmed by 6 bases and V by 3 bases; bases with no gene match: 13. The length of the CDR3 is 16 residues.